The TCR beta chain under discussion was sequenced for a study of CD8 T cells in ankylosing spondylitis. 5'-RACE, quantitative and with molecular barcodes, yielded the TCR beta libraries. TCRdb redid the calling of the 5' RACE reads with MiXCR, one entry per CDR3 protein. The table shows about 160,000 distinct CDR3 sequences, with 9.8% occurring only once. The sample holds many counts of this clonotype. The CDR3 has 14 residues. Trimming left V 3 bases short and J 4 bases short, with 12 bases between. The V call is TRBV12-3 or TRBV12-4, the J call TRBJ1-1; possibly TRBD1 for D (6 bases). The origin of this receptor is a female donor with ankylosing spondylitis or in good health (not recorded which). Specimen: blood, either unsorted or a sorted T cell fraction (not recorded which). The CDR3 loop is CASSFGGSGTEAFF. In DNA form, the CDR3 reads TGTGCCAGCAGTTTTGGGGGCAGTGGCACTGAAGCTTTCTTT.